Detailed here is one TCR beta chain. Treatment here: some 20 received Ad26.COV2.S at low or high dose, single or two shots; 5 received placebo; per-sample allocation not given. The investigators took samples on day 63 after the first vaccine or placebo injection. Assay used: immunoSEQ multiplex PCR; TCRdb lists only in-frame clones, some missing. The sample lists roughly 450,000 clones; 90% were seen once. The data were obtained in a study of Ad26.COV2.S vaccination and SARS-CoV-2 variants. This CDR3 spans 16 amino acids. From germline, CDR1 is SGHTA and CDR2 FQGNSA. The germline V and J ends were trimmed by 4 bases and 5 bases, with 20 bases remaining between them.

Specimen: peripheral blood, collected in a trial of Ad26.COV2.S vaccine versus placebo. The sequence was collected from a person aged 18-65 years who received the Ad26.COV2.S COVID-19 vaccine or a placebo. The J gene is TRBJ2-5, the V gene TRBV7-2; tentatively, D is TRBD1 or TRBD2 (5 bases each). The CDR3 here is CASSSLPGRTRETQYF. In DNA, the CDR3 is TGTGCCAGCAGCTCCCTCCCGGGACGCACTCGGGAGACCCAGTACTTC.